The present T cell receptor (beta chain) was sequenced within a study of blood T cell repertoires in COVID-19. Turning to the study itself: The United States, Italy and Spain supplied acute and convalescent COVID-19 samples. T cells, B-cell-depleted T cells, or PBMCs provided the cDNA or gDNA that served as material.

Authors' methods: Reference gene primers were amplified, and this amplification served to estimate nucleated cell counts. Sequencing used immunoSEQ multiplex PCR; TCRdb keeps in-frame clones, though not all of them. That table is the source of V, J and clone size, and D and trimming were worked out from the DNA. The sample consists of about 120,000 clones, about 80% of them appearing once. Germline values: CDR1 SGHAT, CDR2 FQNNGV. V was pared by 1 base and J by 4 bases, with 13 bases between. The CDR3 length is 15 residues. The TCR comes from an elderly woman with acute or convalescent COVID-19. The source material was peripheral blood. This rearrangement joins TRBV11-2 to TRBJ1-1; possibly TRBD1 for D (6 bases). CDR3 region: CASSLGWGRFTEAFF. The CDR3 DNA follows: TGTGCCAGCAGCTTAGGATGGGGGCGTTTCACTGAAGCTTTCTTT.